The next 5 T cell receptor beta chains were all read from a single sample in a study of T cells in Graves' hyperthyroidism and ophthalmopathy. The source material, RNA transcripts, was used to amplify TCR beta CDR3 regions. The study used the HTBI primer set for a first-round RT-PCR of the TCR CDR3. TCRdb re-called the multiplex PCR reads through MiXCR, storing one row per CDR3 protein. The table has fewer than 700,000 distinct CDR3 sequences, approximately 17% seen once; the top ten hold roughly 15%. Sequencing was done on a sample of blood. Every receptor here comes from a woman under 30 with Graves' ophthalmopathy.

This clonotype came up many times. This chain links TRBV27 with TRBJ2-2; the match to TRBD1 covers 11 bases. The trim removed 8 bases at V and 2 bases at J, leaving 7 bases unmatched. Germline CDR1 reads MNHEY; CDR2 reads SMNVEV (reference sequence). This CDR3 comprises 16 residues. CDR3 loop: CASSGTGGTNTGELFF. Here the CDR3 DNA reads TGTGCCAGCTCCGGGACAGGGGGGACTAACACCGGGGAGCTGTTTTTT.

The chain couples TRBV5-1 to TRBJ2-7; 8 nucleotides align to TRBD2. The CDR3 covers 14 residues. Germline V gene sequence: CDR1 SGHRS, CDR2 YFSETQ. Trimming cost V 5 bases and J 2 bases; bases outside gene matches: 6. CDR3 loop: CASRDSGSPYEQYF. The CDR3 coding sequence is TGCGCCAGCAGGGACAGCGGGAGCCCCTACGAGCAGTACTTC.

The rearrangement uses TRBV20-1 and TRBJ2-2, with D possibly called TRBD1 or TRBD2 (5 bases each). This CDR3 contains 15 residues. Germline V CDR1 and CDR2: DFQATT, SNEGSKA (reference sequence). Trimming left V 0 bases short and J 6 bases short, with 14 bases between. CDR3 nucleotide sequence: TGCAGTGCTAGAGATCAGAGGGGATTACCCGGGGAGCTGTTTTTT. It is translated as CSARDQRGLPGELFF.

This clonotype was observed a few times. V is TRBV19 and J is TRBJ1-5, with D possibly matching TRBD1 (5 bases). Trimming pared 7 bases from V and 3 bases from J, leaving 13 bases between. The CDR3 spans 14 residues. Germline assignment: CDR1 LNHDA and CDR2 SQIVND (reference sequence). The CDR3 sequence is CASNTWGINQPQHF. The CDR3 coding sequence is TGTGCCAGTAACACCTGGGGGATCAATCAGCCCCAGCATTTT.

On this clonotype: Mismatch with germline at one junction end may stem from a read error. The J gene is TRBJ1-1, the V gene TRBV10-3; no reliable D call. This CDR3 has 14 residues. CDR1 and CDR2 (germline): ENHRY, SYGVKD. The CDR3 region has the DNA TGTGCCATCAGTGAGTCGAGAGTGAACACTGGAGCTTTCTTT. Translated, it gives CAISESRVNTGAFF.